This T cell receptor (beta chain) is from a study of T cells in Graves' hyperthyroidism and ophthalmopathy. The CDR3 regions of TCR beta were amplified from RNA transcripts. First-round RT-PCR targeting the TCR CDR3 was performed with the HTBI primer set. MiXCR was run by TCRdb on the multiplex PCR reads, yielding one entry per CDR3 protein. The sample carries a few hundred thousand distinct CDR3 sequences, 13% to 15% recorded once. CDR1 and CDR2 (germline): MGHRA, YSYEKL. V was trimmed by 0 bases and J by 6 bases, leaving 9 bases between them. The CDR3 runs to 14 residues. This sequence was found in a woman in her forties with Graves' hyperthyroidism. The sample consisted of blood. The V and J genes are TRBV4-1 and TRBJ1-5; a weak D match, TRBD1 (5 bases). CDR3 coding DNA: TGCGCCAGCAGCCAAGATCTAGGGACTCAGCCCCAGCATTTT. Translation gives CASSQDLGTQPQHF.